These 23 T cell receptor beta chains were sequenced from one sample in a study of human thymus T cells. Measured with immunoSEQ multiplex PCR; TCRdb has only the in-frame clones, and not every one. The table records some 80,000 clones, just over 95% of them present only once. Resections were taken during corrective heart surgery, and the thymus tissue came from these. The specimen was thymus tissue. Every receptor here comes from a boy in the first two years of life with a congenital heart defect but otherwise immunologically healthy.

The CDR3 sequence is CASSLGTVEAFF. The CDR3, as DNA: TGTGCCAGCAGCTTGGGGACAGTTGAAGCTTTCTTT. V and J are TRBV5-6 and TRBJ1-1; the D gene is possibly TRBD1 (6 bases). V gave up 0 bases and J gave up 7 bases, with 7 bases separating them. CDR1 and CDR2 from the germline V gene are SGHDT and YYEEEE. The CDR3 runs 12 residues.

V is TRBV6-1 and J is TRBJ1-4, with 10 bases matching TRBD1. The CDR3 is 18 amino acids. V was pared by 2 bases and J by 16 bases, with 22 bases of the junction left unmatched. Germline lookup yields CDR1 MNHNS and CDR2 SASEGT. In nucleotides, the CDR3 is TGTGCCAGCAGTGAAACTGCCGGGACAGGGGTTCCCCCCCGAACTGGGTTTTTT. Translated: CASSETAGTGVPPRTGFF.

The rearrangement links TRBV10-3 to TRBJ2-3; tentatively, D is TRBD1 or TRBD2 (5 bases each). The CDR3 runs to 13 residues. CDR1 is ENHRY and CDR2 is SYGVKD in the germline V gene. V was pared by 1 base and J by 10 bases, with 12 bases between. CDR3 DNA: TGTGCCATCAGTGAGTTGACCGGGACCCCGCAGTATTTT. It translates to CAISELTGTPQYF.

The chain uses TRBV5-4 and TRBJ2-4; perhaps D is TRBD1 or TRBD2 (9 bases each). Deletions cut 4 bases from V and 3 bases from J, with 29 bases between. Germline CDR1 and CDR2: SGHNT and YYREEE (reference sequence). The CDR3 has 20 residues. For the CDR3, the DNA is TGTGCCAGCAGCGGACGGGACAGGGAGCGGGAGGAGGGGGACAAAAACATTCAGTACTTC. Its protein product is CASSGRDREREEGDKNIQYF.

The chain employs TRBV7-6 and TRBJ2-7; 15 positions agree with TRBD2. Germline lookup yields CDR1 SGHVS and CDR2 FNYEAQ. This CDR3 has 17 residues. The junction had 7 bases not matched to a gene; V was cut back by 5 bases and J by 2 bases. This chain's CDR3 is CASSLGLAGGPTYEQYF. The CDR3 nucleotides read TGTGCCAGCAGCCTAGGACTAGCGGGGGGGCCTACCTACGAGCAGTACTTC. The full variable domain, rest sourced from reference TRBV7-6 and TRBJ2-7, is GAGVSQSPRYKVTKRGQDVALRCDPISGHVSLYWYRQALGQGPEFLTYFNYEAQQDKSGLPNDRFSAERPEGSISTLTIQRTEQRDSAMYRCASSLGLAGGPTYEQYFGPGTRLTVT.

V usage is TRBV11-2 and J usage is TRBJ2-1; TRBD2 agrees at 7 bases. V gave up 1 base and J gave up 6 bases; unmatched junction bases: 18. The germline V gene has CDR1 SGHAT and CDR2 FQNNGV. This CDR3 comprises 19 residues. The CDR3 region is CASSLGSGWGGGDRNEQFF. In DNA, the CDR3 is TGTGCCAGCAGCTTAGGATCGGGTTGGGGCGGGGGAGATCGCAATGAGCAGTTCTTC.

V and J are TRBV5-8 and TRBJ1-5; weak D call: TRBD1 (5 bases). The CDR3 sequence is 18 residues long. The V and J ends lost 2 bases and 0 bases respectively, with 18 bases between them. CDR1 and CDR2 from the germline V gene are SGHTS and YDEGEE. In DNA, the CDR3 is TGTGCCAGCAGCTTAATCCCCCCTGGGGCAGTTAGCAATCAGCCCCAGCATTTT. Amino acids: CASSLIPPGAVSNQPQHF.

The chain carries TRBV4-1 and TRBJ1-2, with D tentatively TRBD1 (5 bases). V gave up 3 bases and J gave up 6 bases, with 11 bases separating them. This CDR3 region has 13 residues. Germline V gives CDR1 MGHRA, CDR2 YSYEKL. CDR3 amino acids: CASSHRGGNGYTF. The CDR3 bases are TGCGCCAGCAGCCATAGGGGAGGTAATGGCTACACCTTC.

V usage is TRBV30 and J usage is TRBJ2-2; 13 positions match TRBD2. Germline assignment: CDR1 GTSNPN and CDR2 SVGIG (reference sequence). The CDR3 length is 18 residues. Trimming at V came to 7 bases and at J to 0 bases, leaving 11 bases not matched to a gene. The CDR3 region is CALCIRTSGGPNTGELFF. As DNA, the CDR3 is TGTGCCTTATGCATTAGGACTAGCGGGGGCCCGAACACCGGGGAGCTGTTTTTT.

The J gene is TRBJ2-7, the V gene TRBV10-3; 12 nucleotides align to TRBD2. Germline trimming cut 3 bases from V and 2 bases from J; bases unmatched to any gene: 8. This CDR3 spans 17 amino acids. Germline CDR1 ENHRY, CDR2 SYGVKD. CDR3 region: CAISEPLTSGSPYEQYF. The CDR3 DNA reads TGTGCCATCAGTGAACCCTTGACTAGCGGGAGTCCCTACGAGCAGTACTTC.

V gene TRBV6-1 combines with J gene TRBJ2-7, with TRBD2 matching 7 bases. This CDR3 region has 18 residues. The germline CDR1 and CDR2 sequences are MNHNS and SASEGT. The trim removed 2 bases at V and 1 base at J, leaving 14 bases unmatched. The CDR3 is CASSENLKRDGGSYEQYF. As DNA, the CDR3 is TGTGCCAGCAGTGAAAACCTAAAGCGGGACGGTGGGTCCTACGAGCAGTACTTC.

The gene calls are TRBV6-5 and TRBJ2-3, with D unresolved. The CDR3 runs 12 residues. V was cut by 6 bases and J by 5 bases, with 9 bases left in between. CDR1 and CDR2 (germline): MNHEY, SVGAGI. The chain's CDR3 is CASSSLGDTQYF. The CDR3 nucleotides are TGTGCCAGCAGCTCCCTAGGAGATACGCAGTATTTT.

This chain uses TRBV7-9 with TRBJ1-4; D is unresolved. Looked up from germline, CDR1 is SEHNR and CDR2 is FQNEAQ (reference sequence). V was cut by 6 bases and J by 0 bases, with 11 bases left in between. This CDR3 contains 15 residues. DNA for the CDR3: TGTGCCAGCAGTGAAACAGAGCCAACTAATGAAAAACTGTTTTTT. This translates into CASSETEPTNEKLFF.

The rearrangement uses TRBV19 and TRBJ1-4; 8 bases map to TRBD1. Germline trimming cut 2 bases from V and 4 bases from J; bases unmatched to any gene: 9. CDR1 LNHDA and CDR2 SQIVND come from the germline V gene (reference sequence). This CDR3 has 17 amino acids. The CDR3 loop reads CASSILQKQGVNEKLFF. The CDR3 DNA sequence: TGTGCCAGTAGTATACTCCAAAAACAGGGGGTTAATGAAAAACTGTTTTTT. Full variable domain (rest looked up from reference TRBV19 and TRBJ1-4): DGGITQSPKYLFRKEGQNVTLSCEQNLNHDAMYWYRQDPGQGLRLIYYSQIVNDFQKGDIAEGYSVSREKKESFPLTVTSAQKNPTAFYLCASSILQKQGVNEKLFFGSGTQLSVL.

The CDR3 region has the DNA TGTGCCAGCAGCCCTCTCCGGGCTGGCAATCAGCCCCAGCATTTT. It encodes CASSPLRAGNQPQHF. This chain joins TRBV16 and TRBJ1-5, with D uncertain. V was pared by 4 bases and J by 2 bases, with 12 bases between. The CDR3 extends over 15 amino acids. The V gene's germline CDR1 is KGHSY and CDR2 FQNENV.

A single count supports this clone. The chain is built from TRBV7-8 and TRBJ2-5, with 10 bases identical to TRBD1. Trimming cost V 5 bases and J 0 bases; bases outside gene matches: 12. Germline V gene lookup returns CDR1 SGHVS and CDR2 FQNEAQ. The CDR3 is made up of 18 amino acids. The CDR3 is CASSIPGQGMGYQETQYF. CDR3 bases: TGTGCCAGCAGCATCCCGGGACAGGGGATGGGGTACCAAGAGACCCAGTACTTC.

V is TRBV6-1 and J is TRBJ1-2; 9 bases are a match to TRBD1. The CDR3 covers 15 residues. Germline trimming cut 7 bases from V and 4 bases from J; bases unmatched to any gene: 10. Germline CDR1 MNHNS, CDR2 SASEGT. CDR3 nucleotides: TGTGCCAGCACCGACCGGACAGGGGAGGGCTATGGCTACACCTTC. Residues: CASTDRTGEGYGYTF.

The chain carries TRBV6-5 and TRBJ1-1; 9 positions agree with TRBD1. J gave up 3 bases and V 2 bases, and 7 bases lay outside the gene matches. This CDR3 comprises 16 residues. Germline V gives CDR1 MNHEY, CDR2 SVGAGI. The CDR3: CASSYKGQGLYTEAFF. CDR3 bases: TGTGCCAGCAGTTACAAGGGACAGGGTTTATACACTGAAGCTTTCTTT.

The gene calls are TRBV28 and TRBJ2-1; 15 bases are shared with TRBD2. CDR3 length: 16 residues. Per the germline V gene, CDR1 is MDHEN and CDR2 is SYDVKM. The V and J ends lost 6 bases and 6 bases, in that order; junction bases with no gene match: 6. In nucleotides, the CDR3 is TGTGCCAGCAGCCCCGGGACTAGCGGGAGGCTCAATGAGCAGTTCTTC. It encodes CASSPGTSGRLNEQFF.

The CDR3 region has the DNA TGTGCCAGCAGCCAAGGTCTTAGGGAAACAGATACGCAGTATTTT. As protein: CASSQGLRETDTQYF. The gene calls are TRBV14 and TRBJ2-3; no definite D call. Trimming took off 1 base at V and 3 bases at J, with 11 bases between the two ends. Germline loops: CDR1 SGHDN, CDR2 FVKESK. The CDR3 sequence is 15 residues long.

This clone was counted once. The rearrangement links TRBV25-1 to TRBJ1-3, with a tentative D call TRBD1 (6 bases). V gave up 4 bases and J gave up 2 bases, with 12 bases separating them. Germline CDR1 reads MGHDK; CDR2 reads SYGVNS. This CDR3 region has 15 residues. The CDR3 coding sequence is TGTGCCAGCAGTGGCAGGGGTGGGCCTGGAAACACCATATATTTT. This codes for CASSGRGGPGNTIYF.

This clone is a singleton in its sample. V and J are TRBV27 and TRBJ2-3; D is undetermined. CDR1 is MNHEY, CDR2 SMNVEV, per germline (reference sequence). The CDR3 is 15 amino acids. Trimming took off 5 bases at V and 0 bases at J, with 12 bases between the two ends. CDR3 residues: CASSGRQESTDTQYF. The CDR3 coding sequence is TGTGCCAGCAGTGGGCGGCAGGAAAGCACAGATACGCAGTATTTT.

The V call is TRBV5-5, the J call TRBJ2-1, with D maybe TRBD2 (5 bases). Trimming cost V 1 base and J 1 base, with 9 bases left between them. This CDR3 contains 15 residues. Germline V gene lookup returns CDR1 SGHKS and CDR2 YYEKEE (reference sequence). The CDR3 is CASSLYTRSYNEQFF. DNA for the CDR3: TGTGCCAGCAGCTTGTACACTAGGTCCTACAATGAGCAGTTCTTC. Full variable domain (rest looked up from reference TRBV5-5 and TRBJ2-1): DAGVTQSPTHLIKTRGQQVTLRCSPISGHKSVSWYQQVLGQGPQFIFQYYEKEERGRGNFPDRFSARQFPNYSSELNVNALLLGDSALYLCASSLYTRSYNEQFFGPGTRLTVL.